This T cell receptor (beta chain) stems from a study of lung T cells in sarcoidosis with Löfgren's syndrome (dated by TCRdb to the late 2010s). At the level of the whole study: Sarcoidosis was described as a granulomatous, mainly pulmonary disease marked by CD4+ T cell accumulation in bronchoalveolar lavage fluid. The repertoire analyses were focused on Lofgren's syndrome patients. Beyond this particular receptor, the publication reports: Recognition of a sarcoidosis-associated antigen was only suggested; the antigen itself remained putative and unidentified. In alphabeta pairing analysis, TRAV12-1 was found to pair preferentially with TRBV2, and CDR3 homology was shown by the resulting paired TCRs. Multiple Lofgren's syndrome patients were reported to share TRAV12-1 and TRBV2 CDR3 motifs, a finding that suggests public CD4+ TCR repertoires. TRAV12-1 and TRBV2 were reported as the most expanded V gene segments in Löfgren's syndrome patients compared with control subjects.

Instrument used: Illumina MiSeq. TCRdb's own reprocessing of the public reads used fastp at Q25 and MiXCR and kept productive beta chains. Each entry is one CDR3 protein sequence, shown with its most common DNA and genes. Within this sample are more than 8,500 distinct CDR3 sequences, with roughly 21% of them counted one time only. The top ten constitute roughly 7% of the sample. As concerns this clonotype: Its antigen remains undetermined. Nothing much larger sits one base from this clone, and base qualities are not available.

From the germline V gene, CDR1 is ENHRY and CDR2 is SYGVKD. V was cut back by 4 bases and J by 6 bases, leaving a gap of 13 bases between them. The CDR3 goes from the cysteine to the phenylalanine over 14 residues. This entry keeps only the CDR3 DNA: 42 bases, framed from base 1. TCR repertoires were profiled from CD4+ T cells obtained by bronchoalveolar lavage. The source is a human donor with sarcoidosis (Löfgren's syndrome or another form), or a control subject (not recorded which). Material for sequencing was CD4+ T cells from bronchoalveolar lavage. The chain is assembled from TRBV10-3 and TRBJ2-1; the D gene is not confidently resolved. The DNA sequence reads TGTGCCATCAGTGCTTCTAGTGTCTGCAATGAGCAGTTCTTC. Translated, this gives CAISASSVCNEQFF.